This T cell receptor (beta chain) was identified during a study of blood T cells in healthy people across ages. Combining a sample-barcoded 5' primer with a J-beta primer mix, a second PCR ran for roughly 7 to 12 cycles. The yield of each sample was at least 3 million CDR3-containing paired-end reads. TCRdb reprocessed the 5' RACE reads with MiXCR, giving one entry per CDR3 protein. The sample lists 1.5 million or so distinct CDR3 sequences, approximately 42% occurring once. Germline-derived CDR1 and CDR2 are GTSNPN and SVGIG (reference sequence). The length of the CDR3 is 11 residues. The V gene lost 0 bases and the J gene lost 11 bases, with 10 bases spanning the gap.

Sequences were obtained from blood. This sequence joins TRBV30 and TRBJ2-5, with TRBD2 as a possible D gene (5 bases). This clonotype originated in a woman between 18 and 29 years old in good health. The CDR3 coding sequence is TGTGCCTGGAGTGTAACCGGGGAGCAGTACTTC. Encoded protein: CAWSVTGEQYF. Filled out from reference TRBV30 and TRBJ2-5, the complete variable domain reads SQTIHQWPATLVQPVGSPLSLECTVEGTSNPNLYWYRQAAGRGLQLLFYSVGIGQISSEVPQNLSASRPQDRQFILSSKKLLLSDSGFYLCAWSVTGEQYFGPGTRLLVL.